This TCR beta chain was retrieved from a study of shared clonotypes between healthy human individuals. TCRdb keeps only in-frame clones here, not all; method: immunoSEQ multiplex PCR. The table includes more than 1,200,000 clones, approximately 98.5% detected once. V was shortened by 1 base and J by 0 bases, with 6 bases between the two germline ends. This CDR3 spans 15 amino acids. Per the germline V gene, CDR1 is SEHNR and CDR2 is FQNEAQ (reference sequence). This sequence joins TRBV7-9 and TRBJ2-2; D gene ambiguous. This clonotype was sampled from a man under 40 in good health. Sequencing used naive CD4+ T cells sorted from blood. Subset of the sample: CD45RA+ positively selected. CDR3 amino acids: CASSLGFANTGELFF. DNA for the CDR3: TGTGCCAGCAGCTTAGGGTTCGCGAACACCGGGGAGCTGTTTTTT. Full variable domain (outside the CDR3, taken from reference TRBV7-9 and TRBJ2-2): DTGVSQNPRHKITKRGQNVTFRCDPISEHNRLYWYRQTLGQGPEFLTYFQNEAQLEKSRLLSDRFSAERPKGSFSTLEIQRTEQGDSAMYLCASSLGFANTGELFFGEGSRLTVL.